By sample fraction, the clone carrying this T cell receptor beta chain is large. Its antigen is as yet unknown. Researchers amplified the TCR beta CDR3 regions from RNA transcripts. The primer set for the first-round RT-PCR of the TCR CDR3 was HTBI. TCRdb reprocessed the multiplex PCR reads via MiXCR and lists one record per CDR3 protein. This repertoire shows roughly 61,000 distinct CDR3 sequences, roughly 50% found once; its top ten account for roughly 3.3%. Patients with uncontrolled infections, other autoimmune diseases, pregnancy or lactation were excluded. Clinical symptoms, serum thyroxine, TRAb, thyroid ultrasound and orbital computed tomography informed diagnoses. PBMCs came from roughly 10 ml fresh peripheral blood. The V and J ends lost 3 bases and 3 bases respectively, with 18 bases between them. The CDR3 is made up of 15 amino acids. Germline V gives CDR1 SQVTM, CDR2 ANQGSEA. This specimen comes from a study of T cells in Graves' hyperthyroidism and ophthalmopathy. Points from the study as a whole: Most thyroid-expanded clonotypes above 0.001 were also found in blood.

This TCR was recovered from a woman aged 55 to 70 with Graves' ophthalmopathy. This rearrangement joins TRBV29-1 to TRBJ2-7, with D unresolved. Sequencing used blood. This chain's CDR3 is CSVEVVAGSFYEQYF. The CDR3, as DNA: TGCAGCGTTGAGGTCGTAGCAGGCAGTTTCTACGAGCAGTACTTC.